The sequence of this TCR beta chain was determined in a study of blood T cell repertoires in COVID-19. The overall study: Donors in the United States, Italy and Spain gave samples during acute or convalescent COVID-19. Nucleic acid was either cDNA or gDNA, and it came from T cells, B-cell-depleted T cells, or PBMCs.

CDR1 and CDR2 from the germline V gene are MNHEY and SVGAGI. The CDR3 has 14 residues. J lost 6 bases, V lost 6 bases, and 5 bases had no gene match. Under the authors' procedure: It was from reference gene primer amplification that nucleated cell counts were estimated. Produced via immunoSEQ multiplex PCR; TCRdb's table is partial and in-frame only. V, J and clone size were drawn from that table, and D and trimming were deduced from the DNA. Of 150,000 to 200,000 clones detected, roughly 86% appear once; the ten largest clones hold under 3.5%. The V call is TRBV6-5, the J call TRBJ2-3; 11 bases are a match to TRBD2. The sample comprised peripheral blood. This receptor was taken from a woman between 25 and 40 years old with active or convalescent COVID-19. CDR3 nucleotide sequence: TGTGCCAGCAGCCGAGGGACTAGCGGCGATACGCAGTATTTT. Protein sequence: CASSRGTSGDTQYF.